The next 3 T cell receptor beta chains were all read from a single sample in a study of blood T cell repertoires in COVID-19. This table comes from immunoSEQ multiplex PCR, and its TCRdb copy is limited to in-frame clones, with some not included. The table has about 230,000 clones, 70% to 90% seen once. The sequencing sample was made of peripheral blood. The receptors were sampled from a man aged 50 or older with COVID-19, enrolled during active disease.

The chain links TRBV4-3 to TRBJ1-2, with D perhaps matching TRBD1 (6 bases). Germline V gives CDR1 LGHNA, CDR2 YSLEER. This CDR3 spans 14 amino acids. Trimming removed 3 bases at V and 4 bases at J, with 12 bases between. CDR3: CASSQGEGGYGYTF. The CDR3 DNA follows: TGCGCCAGCAGCCAGGGGGAGGGGGGCTATGGCTACACCTTC.

The genes are TRBV3-1 (or the pseudogene TRBV3-2) and TRBJ1-3; no clear D gene. From germline, CDR1 is LGHDT and CDR2 YNNKEL (reference sequence). Trimming cost V 1 base and J 4 bases, with 20 bases left between them. CDR3 length: 18 amino acids. Written as DNA, the CDR3 is TGTGCCAGCAGCCAAGTCTTATTGCTTTCAGCGGGAGGAAACACCATATATTTT. It specifies CASSQVLLLSAGGNTIYF.

The sample holds a few counts of this clone. This chain joins TRBV7-8 and TRBJ2-1; D perhaps matches TRBD2 (5 bases). Germline V gene data show CDR1 as SGHVS and CDR2 as FQNEAQ. This CDR3 spans 15 amino acids. With 1 base removed from V and 0 bases from J, the gap between germline ends came to 7 bases. This CDR3 reads CASSLVGSSYNEQFF. Here the CDR3 DNA reads TGTGCCAGCAGCTTAGTGGGGAGCTCCTACAATGAGCAGTTCTTC. Full variable domain (outside the CDR3, taken from reference TRBV7-8 and TRBJ2-1): GAGVSQSPRYKVAKRGQDVALRCDPISGHVSLFWYQQALGQGPEFLTYFQNEAQLDKSGLPSDRFFAERPEGSVSTLKIQRTQQEDSAVYLCASSLVGSSYNEQFFGPGTRLTVL.